These 20 T cell receptor beta chains share one sample of origin, sequenced in a study of blood T cell repertoires in COVID-19. Profiled with immunoSEQ multiplex PCR; TCRdb holds only in-frame clones, not every one. The sample yields approximately 15,000 clones, 75% to 90% seen once. What was sequenced was peripheral blood. The origin of the receptors is a man in his fifties with active COVID-19.

This clone has just one count. This chain links TRBV2 with TRBJ2-4, with 8 bases aligning to TRBD2. The CDR3 runs to 16 residues. Germline CDR1 and CDR2: SNHLY and FYNNEI. V lost 5 bases and J lost 7; bases outside the gene matches: 13. Here the CDR3 DNA reads TGTGCCAGCAGTACCGCCCCGGGAGGGCCCGTCAACATTCAGTACTTC. It encodes CASSTAPGGPVNIQYF. Drawing the rest from reference TRBV2 and TRBJ2-4, the complete variable domain is EPEVTQTPSHQVTQMGQEVILRCVPISNHLYFYWYRQILGQKVEFLVSFYNNEISEKSEIFDDQFSVERPDGSNFTLKIRSTKLEDSAMYFCASSTAPGGPVNIQYFGAGTRLSVL.

This clone was picked up a small number of times. The V and J genes are TRBV10-3 and TRBJ2-5, with TRBD1 matching 10 bases. This CDR3 is built from 16 residues. CDR1 is ENHRY and CDR2 is SYGVKD in the germline V gene. J gave up 4 bases and V 2 bases, and 7 bases lay outside the gene matches. CDR3 sequence: CAISERDRGGGETQYF. The CDR3 coding sequence is TGTGCCATCAGTGAGCGGGACAGGGGCGGGGGAGAGACCCAGTACTTC.

The chain carries TRBV6-6 and TRBJ1-2; no clear D. There are 16 residues in the CDR3. Germline CDR1 is MNHNY and CDR2 is SVGAGI (reference sequence). With 2 bases removed from V and 8 bases from J, the gap between germline ends came to 21 bases. CDR3 amino acids: CASSYGLGSGPGGYTF. CDR3 nucleotide sequence: TGTGCCAGCAGTTACGGCCTCGGCAGCGGGCCGGGGGGCTACACCTTC.

This clone was seen once. The chain links TRBV6-5 to TRBJ2-1; D is unresolved. The CDR3 runs to 15 residues. Germline CDR1 reads MNHEY; CDR2 reads SVGAGI. V dropped 2 bases and J dropped 0 bases, with 8 bases sitting between them. The CDR3 DNA is TGTGCCAGCAGTTACAGCAGGCGCTCCTACAATGAGCAGTTCTTC. As protein: CASSYSRRSYNEQFF.

This clone occurred a few times. The genes are TRBV29-1 and TRBJ2-7, with 10 bases matching TRBD1. V trimming: 6 bases; J trimming: 6 bases; junction bases outside the gene matches: 5. Germline loops: CDR1 SQVTM, CDR2 ANQGSEA. This CDR3 has 12 residues. CDR3 DNA: TGCAGCGTGGTGACAGGGGGCAGCGAGCAGTACTTC. Its protein is CSVVTGGSEQYF.

The V gene is TRBV6-5, the J gene TRBJ1-5, with 7 bases that match TRBD1. The CDR3 extends over 13 amino acids. Germline trimming cut 6 bases from V and 7 bases from J; bases unmatched to any gene: 6. CDR1 is MNHEY, CDR2 SVGAGI, per germline. CDR3: CASRKDRAQPQHF. The DNA of the CDR3 is TGTGCCAGCAGAAAAGACAGGGCCCAGCCCCAGCATTTT.

This chain uses TRBV7-2 with TRBJ2-1; 10 bases agree with TRBD2. Looked up from germline, CDR1 is SGHTA and CDR2 is FQGNSA. V trimming: 5 bases; J trimming: 7 bases; junction bases outside the gene matches: 8. The CDR3 is 15 residues long. Here the CDR3 DNA reads TGTGCCAGCAGCCCTCAAGCGGGAGGGAGGAATGAGCAGTTCTTC. As protein: CASSPQAGGRNEQFF.

This clone was counted a few times. The chain couples TRBV27 to TRBJ2-7, with 8 nucleotides matching TRBD2. Per germline, CDR1 MNHEY and CDR2 SMNVEV (reference sequence). After removal of 2 bases from V and 6 bases from J, the junction contained 6 bases not matched to a gene. CDR3 length equals 14 residues. The CDR3 sequence: CASSLQRGMAEQYF. The DNA of the CDR3 is TGTGCCAGCAGTTTACAGCGGGGGATGGCCGAGCAGTACTTC.

The chain joins TRBV11-2 to TRBJ2-7; D possibly corresponds to TRBD1 (6 bases). V was clipped by 6 bases and J by 4 bases, with 10 bases between them. CDR3 length: 12 amino acids. Per germline, CDR1 SGHAT and CDR2 FQNNGV. The chain's CDR3 is CASRRTDYEQYF. In nucleotides, the CDR3 is TGTGCCAGCAGACGGACAGATTACGAGCAGTACTTC.

The chain combines TRBV4-2 with TRBJ2-2, with D tentatively TRBD2 (6 bases). The ends were cut back, 0 bases at V and 1 base at J, with 12 bases in the middle. CDR1 LGHNA and CDR2 YNFKEQ come from the germline V gene. The CDR3 runs to 17 residues. This CDR3 reads CASSQETGGKNTGELFF. CDR3 nucleotide sequence: TGTGCCAGCAGCCAAGAAACTGGCGGGAAGAACACCGGGGAGCTGTTTTTT.

This clone was observed once. V and J are TRBV11-3 and TRBJ2-3; D is uncertain. V was trimmed by 4 bases and J by 3 bases, leaving 5 bases between them. Germline CDR1 is SGHNT and CDR2 is YENEEA. The CDR3 has 12 amino acids. CDR3 sequence reads: CASSSRTDTQYF. The CDR3 DNA sequence: TGTGCCAGCAGCTCCAGGACAGATACGCAGTATTTT.

This clone was seen once. The chain is built from TRBV25-1 and TRBJ1-2; maybe TRBD1 (5 bases). The CDR3 consists of 17 residues. V was clipped by 1 base and J by 2 bases, with 17 bases between them. Germline lookup yields CDR1 MGHDK and CDR2 SYGVNS. The CDR3 loop reads CASSESGGRVGNYGYTF. As DNA, the CDR3 is TGTGCCAGCAGTGAATCTGGCGGCAGGGTCGGGAACTATGGCTACACCTTC.

This chain uses TRBV5-1 with TRBJ2-7; D uncertain. Germline V gene sequence: CDR1 SGHRS, CDR2 YFSETQ. The CDR3 spans 13 residues. Trimming took 4 bases from V and 0 from J, leaving 8 bases between them. The CDR3 DNA sequence: TGCGCCAGCAGCGTCGGTTACTCCTACGAGCAGTACTTC. Translating gives CASSVGYSYEQYF.

This rearrangement joins TRBV7-8 to TRBJ1-1; D gene unclear. Germline CDR1 reads SGHVS; CDR2 reads FQNEAQ. The CDR3 contains 12 residues. The V and J ends lost 3 bases and 4 bases respectively, with 6 bases between them. For the CDR3, the DNA is TGTGCCAGCAGCTTTCGGTTCACTGAAGCTTTCTTT. As protein: CASSFRFTEAFF.

The V call is TRBV5-4, the J call TRBJ2-1; 12 bases are shared with TRBD1. Germline V gene lookup returns CDR1 SGHNT and CDR2 YYREEE (reference sequence). The CDR3 has 15 residues. Trimming removed 5 bases from V and 6 bases from J; junction bases left unmatched: 6. CDR3 DNA sequence: TGTGCCAGCAGGAGGGACAGGGGGCCTAGCAATGAGCAGTTCTTC. Its protein product is CASRRDRGPSNEQFF.

This chain joins TRBV7-9 and TRBJ2-7; the match to TRBD2 covers 7 bases. V lost 8 bases and J lost 1; bases outside the gene matches: 2. CDR1 is SEHNR, CDR2 FQNEAQ, per germline (reference sequence). This CDR3 has 12 amino acids. Here the CDR3 DNA reads TGTGCCAGCCGGGGGGTATCCTACGAGCAGTACTTC. Amino acid sequence: CASRGVSYEQYF.

This clone was found once. The rearrangement joins TRBV6-5 to TRBJ2-3; 9 nucleotides line up with TRBD2. CDR1 and CDR2 (germline): MNHEY, SVGAGI. This CDR3 comprises 15 residues. Losses at the gene ends were 2 bases for V and 4 bases for J; bases not matched to a gene: 4. CDR3 nucleotide sequence: TGTGCCAGCAGTTACGCGGGAGGGCCTCCAGATACGCAGTATTTT. Translation: CASSYAGGPPDTQYF.

This rearrangement joins TRBV4-2 to TRBJ2-3, with 11 bases identical to TRBD2. Germline V gene sequence: CDR1 LGHNA, CDR2 YNFKEQ. This CDR3 is 16 amino acids long. V lost 1 base, J lost 4 bases, and 4 bases stayed unmatched. The CDR3 here is CASSQAASGRSDTQYF. As DNA, the CDR3 is TGTGCCAGCAGCCAAGCGGCTAGCGGGAGGTCAGATACGCAGTATTTT.

The V gene is TRBV21-1, the J gene TRBJ2-4; TRBD2, the table's D call, lacks a check against the DNA. TRBV21-1 constitutes a pseudogene. The CDR3 contains 23 residues. The CDR3 DNA reads TGTGCCAGCAGCTGTGGGGCGGTAGAAATGGGACTAGCGAAGAGAAAAGCCAAAAACATTCAGTACTTC. It is translated as CASSCGAVEMGLAKRKAKNIQYF.

V and J are TRBV28 and TRBJ2-5, with 8 bases aligning to TRBD1. The germline V gene encodes CDR1 MDHEN and CDR2 SYDVKM. Losses at the gene ends were 5 bases for V and 1 base for J; bases not matched to a gene: 12. There are 17 residues in the CDR3. CDR3 DNA: TGTGCCAGCAGTAGCCCAGCCCCAGGGGGCCGCCAAGAGACCCAGTACTTC. Encoded protein: CASSSPAPGGRQETQYF.